These T cell receptor beta chains were read from a single sample in a study of CD8+CD57+ T cells in acquired aplastic anemia. From the reads, TCRdb called clonotypes with MiXCR, one entry per CDR3 protein. The sample lists around 190,000 distinct CDR3 sequences, roughly half occurring once. Material: sorted CD4+, CD8+, or CD8+CD57+ T cells (not recorded which) from PBMCs. The receptors shown here come from a human donor in good health, serving as a control. The CDR3 runs from the conserved cysteine through the conserved F or W. The order of the fields is clone size, D gene, V gene, J gene, CDR3 DNA, CDR3 protein. A D gene is named only where the DNA matches it firmly. Some rows mark clone size as missing; the rest say once, few, many or name a class of expanded clone.

abundance: -; d_gene: -; v_gene: TRBV15; j_gene: TRBJ1-1; CDR3nt: TGTGCCACCAGCGGCTTTTTGAACACTGAAGCTTTCTTT; CDR3aa: CATSGFLNTEAFF
abundance: -; d_gene: TRBD2; v_gene: TRBV7-2; j_gene: TRBJ2-7; CDR3nt: TGTGCCAGCAGCTTGAGGCGGGGGAACGAGCAGTACTTC; CDR3aa: CASSLRRGNEQYF
abundance: few; d_gene: -; v_gene: TRBV6-4; j_gene: TRBJ2-1; CDR3nt: TGTGCCATCAGGGGGACTAGCAATGAGCAGTTCTTC; CDR3aa: CAIRGTSNEQFF
abundance: -; d_gene: -; v_gene: TRBV7-3; j_gene: TRBJ2-2; CDR3nt: TGTGCCAGCAGCTTATGGGGCGGGGAGCTGTTTTTT; CDR3aa: CASSLWGGELFF
abundance: -; d_gene: TRBD1; v_gene: TRBV2; j_gene: TRBJ2-7; CDR3nt: TGTGCCAGCAAACCCGGGACAGGGGCCTACGAGCAGTACTTC; CDR3aa: CASKPGTGAYEQYF
abundance: -; d_gene: TRBD1; v_gene: TRBV7-9; j_gene: TRBJ1-5; CDR3nt: TGTGCCAGCAGCTTGGGGACAGGGACCCTTAATCAGCCCCAGCATTTT; CDR3aa: CASSLGTGTLNQPQHF
abundance: many; d_gene: -; v_gene: TRBV6-4; j_gene: TRBJ2-3; CDR3nt: TGTGCCACCAAGAGCGCCGCCGGGTTAGATACGCAGTATTTT; CDR3aa: CATKSAAGLDTQYF
abundance: -; d_gene: TRBD1; v_gene: TRBV20-1; j_gene: TRBJ2-1; CDR3nt: TGCAGTGCTAGACGGCCCGGGACAGGGGGCGGTGAGCAGTTCTTC; CDR3aa: CSARRPGTGGGEQFF
abundance: many; d_gene: -; v_gene: TRBV7-3; j_gene: TRBJ2-1; CDR3nt: TGTGCCAGCAGCTTCCCTAGCGTGGCGGATGAGCAGTCCTTC; CDR3aa: CASSFPSVADEQSF
abundance: once; d_gene: -; v_gene: TRBV2; j_gene: TRBJ1-2; CDR3nt: TGTGCCAGCACCGCCCAGATGGGGACTAACTATGGCTACACCTTC; CDR3aa: CASTAQMGTNYGYTF
abundance: -; d_gene: -; v_gene: TRBV20-1; j_gene: TRBJ2-7; CDR3nt: TGCAGTGCTAGAGGGTCCGACCCCTACGAGCAGTACTTC; CDR3aa: CSARGSDPYEQYF
abundance: many; d_gene: TRBD1; v_gene: TRBV6-2/TRBV6-3; j_gene: TRBJ2-7; CDR3nt: TGTGCCAGCCGAGACAGGGATTTTTCCTACGAGCAGTACTTC; CDR3aa: CASRDRDFSYEQYF
abundance: many; d_gene: -; v_gene: TRBV6-6; j_gene: TRBJ1-1; CDR3nt: TGTGCCAGCAGTTACGGGAGGAACACTGAAGCTTTCTTT; CDR3aa: CASSYGRNTEAFF
abundance: -; d_gene: TRBD1; v_gene: TRBV29-1; j_gene: TRBJ1-1; CDR3nt: TGCAGCGGGAGGACAGGGGGGGGCACTGAAGCTTTCTTT; CDR3aa: CSGRTGGGTEAFF
abundance: few; d_gene: TRBD1; v_gene: TRBV20-1; j_gene: TRBJ2-5; CDR3nt: TGCAGTGCTAGAGTAGGACAGGGGGCGCGGGACTCAAAGACCCAGTACTTC; CDR3aa: CSARVGQGARDSKTQYF
abundance: -; d_gene: TRBD1; v_gene: TRBV25-1; j_gene: TRBJ1-2; CDR3nt: TGTGCCAGCAGTGCCAGGGGTACAGGGGGAGATTATGGCTACACCTTC; CDR3aa: CASSARGTGGDYGYTF
abundance: -; d_gene: -; v_gene: TRBV20-1; j_gene: TRBJ1-1; CDR3nt: TGCAGTGCTAGAAACTTCGACATCAACACTGAAGCTTTCTTT; CDR3aa: CSARNFDINTEAFF
abundance: -; d_gene: TRBD1; v_gene: TRBV20-1; j_gene: TRBJ2-7; CDR3nt: TGCAGTGCTAGAACCGGACAGGCGTACTCCTACGAGCAGTACTTC; CDR3aa: CSARTGQAYSYEQYF
abundance: many; d_gene: -; v_gene: TRBV5-8; j_gene: TRBJ2-7; CDR3nt: TGTGCCAGCAGCTTGCCTAGCTCCGAGCAGTACTTC; CDR3aa: CASSLPSSEQYF
abundance: -; d_gene: -; v_gene: TRBV2; j_gene: TRBJ1-4; CDR3nt: TGTGCCAGCAGGGAGTTTGAGGAAAAACTGTTTTTT; CDR3aa: CASREFEEKLFF
abundance: many; d_gene: TRBD1; v_gene: TRBV6-6; j_gene: TRBJ1-2; CDR3nt: TGTGCCAGCACCGATCAGGGACAGGGAGACTATGGCTACACCTTC; CDR3aa: CASTDQGQGDYGYTF
abundance: -; d_gene: -; v_gene: TRBV7-7; j_gene: TRBJ2-3; CDR3nt: TGTGCCAGCAGAGCTTTTACAGGTAGCACAGTTACGCAGTATTTT; CDR3aa: CASRAFTGSTVTQYF
abundance: -; d_gene: -; v_gene: TRBV29-1; j_gene: TRBJ1-2; CDR3nt: TGCAGCGTTGATAGTGTTCGGGGCTACACCTTC; CDR3aa: CSVDSVRGYTF
abundance: -; d_gene: TRBD1; v_gene: TRBV20-1; j_gene: TRBJ1-2; CDR3nt: TGCAGTGCTAGCGACAGGGGGAGCTACACCTTC; CDR3aa: CSASDRGSYTF
abundance: -; d_gene: -; v_gene: TRBV15; j_gene: TRBJ1-1; CDR3nt: TGTGCCACCAGCAGAGATATCGGGAGAACTGGAGCTTTCTTT; CDR3aa: CATSRDIGRTGAFF
abundance: many; d_gene: -; v_gene: TRBV10-3; j_gene: TRBJ2-1; CDR3nt: TGTGCCATCAGTGGTGGGGGCTCCTACAATGAGCAGTTCTTC; CDR3aa: CAISGGGSYNEQFF
abundance: -; d_gene: -; v_gene: TRBV15; j_gene: TRBJ1-5; CDR3nt: TGTGCCACCAGCATCGAAAGAAATCAGCCCCAGCATTTT; CDR3aa: CATSIERNQPQHF
abundance: many; d_gene: -; v_gene: TRBV20-1; j_gene: TRBJ2-1; CDR3nt: TGCAGTGCTAGAGGGGGTAGGCAGTCTCTCTACAATGAGCAGTTCTTC; CDR3aa: CSARGGRQSLYNEQFF
abundance: -; d_gene: -; v_gene: TRBV19; j_gene: TRBJ1-6; CDR3nt: TGTGCCAGTAGTATAGAGAGGGGCTATAATTCACCCCTCCACTTT; CDR3aa: CASSIERGYNSPLHF
abundance: -; d_gene: TRBD1; v_gene: TRBV5-1; j_gene: TRBJ1-1; CDR3nt: TGCGCCAGTAGCTTACGGGACAGGGGGGTTACTGAAGCTTTCTTT; CDR3aa: CASSLRDRGVTEAFF
abundance: -; d_gene: TRBD2; v_gene: TRBV9; j_gene: TRBJ2-1; CDR3nt: TGTGCCAGCAGCGCGGGGACTAACTCCTACAATGAGCAGTTCTTC; CDR3aa: CASSAGTNSYNEQFF
abundance: -; d_gene: -; v_gene: TRBV29-1; j_gene: TRBJ2-5; CDR3nt: TGCAGCGTTGAATTGGCAGGGATACAAGAGACCCAGTACTTC; CDR3aa: CSVELAGIQETQYF
abundance: -; d_gene: TRBD1; v_gene: TRBV20-1; j_gene: TRBJ2-7; CDR3nt: TGCAGTGCTCCGGGACAGGCCAGAGGGGGCCACGAGCAGTACTTC; CDR3aa: CSAPGQARGGHEQYF
abundance: -; d_gene: -; v_gene: TRBV9; j_gene: TRBJ1-6; CDR3nt: TGTGCCAGCAGCGTAGCGGATACTATAACACCCCTCCACTTT; CDR3aa: CASSVADTITPLHF
abundance: -; d_gene: TRBD2; v_gene: TRBV2; j_gene: TRBJ2-7; CDR3nt: TGTGCCAGCAGCCGCAGACTAGCGGGGGGGCAGAGGTACTTC; CDR3aa: CASSRRLAGGQRYF
abundance: -; d_gene: TRBD1; v_gene: TRBV10-3; j_gene: TRBJ1-6; CDR3nt: TGTGCCATCAGGAAACGGACAGGCCTGCCGACCAATTCACCCCTCCACTTT; CDR3aa: CAIRKRTGLPTNSPLHF
abundance: -; d_gene: -; v_gene: TRBV7-4; j_gene: TRBJ2-7; CDR3nt: TGTGCCAGCAGCCCAACCGGGACGGAATCCTACGAGCAGTACTTC; CDR3aa: CASSPTGTESYEQYF
abundance: -; d_gene: TRBD2; v_gene: TRBV7-2; j_gene: TRBJ2-7; CDR3nt: TGTGCCAGCAGCCAGAGCGGGGGGGCCCCCCCTGAGCAGTACTTC; CDR3aa: CASSQSGGAPPEQYF
abundance: many; d_gene: TRBD2; v_gene: TRBV5-1; j_gene: TRBJ2-7; CDR3nt: TGCGCCAGCAGCTTGACTAGCGGGGGCTACGAGCAGTACTTC; CDR3aa: CASSLTSGGYEQYF
abundance: once; d_gene: -; v_gene: TRBV7-2; j_gene: TRBJ2-3; CDR3nt: TGTGCCAGCAGCTTGGAACCAGATACGCAGTATTTT; CDR3aa: CASSLEPDTQYF
abundance: many; d_gene: -; v_gene: TRBV27; j_gene: TRBJ1-1; CDR3nt: TGTGCCAGCAGTTTGGACAGCTATTTCACTGAAGCTTTCTTT; CDR3aa: CASSLDSYFTEAFF
abundance: many; d_gene: -; v_gene: TRBV12-3/TRBV12-4; j_gene: TRBJ1-1; CDR3nt: TGTGCCAGCAGTTTACAGGGACATGGGACTGAAGCTTTCTTT; CDR3aa: CASSLQGHGTEAFF
abundance: -; d_gene: -; v_gene: TRBV7-9; j_gene: TRBJ2-3; CDR3nt: TGTGCCAGCAGCTTAGAATCCGGTAACACAGATACGCAGTATTTT; CDR3aa: CASSLESGNTDTQYF
abundance: many; d_gene: -; v_gene: TRBV4-1; j_gene: TRBJ1-1; CDR3nt: TGCGCCAGCAGCTGGTGGACTCAGGCAGGAGACACTGAAGCTTTCTTT; CDR3aa: CASSWWTQAGDTEAFF
abundance: -; d_gene: TRBD2; v_gene: TRBV7-2; j_gene: TRBJ2-7; CDR3nt: TGTGCCAGCAGCTTGACTAGCGGACCTAGCAGCGAGCAGTACTTC; CDR3aa: CASSLTSGPSSEQYF
abundance: once; d_gene: -; v_gene: TRBV2; j_gene: TRBJ2-7; CDR3nt: TGTGCCAGCGGAAGGATTACCCCAGGCGGCGAGCAGTACTTC; CDR3aa: CASGRITPGGEQYF
abundance: many; d_gene: -; v_gene: TRBV5-1; j_gene: TRBJ2-5; CDR3nt: TGCGCCAGCAGCTATGGACAGATCCAAGAGACCCAGTACTTC; CDR3aa: CASSYGQIQETQYF
abundance: -; d_gene: TRBD1; v_gene: TRBV29-1; j_gene: TRBJ2-5; CDR3nt: TGCAGCGTTGCCCGGGACAGGGGGGAGTTAGAGACCCAGTACTTC; CDR3aa: CSVARDRGELETQYF
abundance: few; d_gene: TRBD1; v_gene: TRBV28; j_gene: TRBJ1-1; CDR3nt: TGTGCCAGCAGGCCGGCGGGACAGGGGCTTAAGAACACTGAAGCTTTCTTT; CDR3aa: CASRPAGQGLKNTEAFF
abundance: -; d_gene: -; v_gene: TRBV6-2/TRBV6-3; j_gene: TRBJ1-1; CDR3nt: TGTGCCAGCAGTCGGACCAGGTCCCCCTGGGACACTGAAGCTTTCTTT; CDR3aa: CASSRTRSPWDTEAFF
abundance: many; d_gene: TRBD1; v_gene: TRBV19; j_gene: TRBJ1-5; CDR3nt: TGTGCCAGTAGCAAACTGATCGCCTCCTACGGGGTAGGTCAGGGGGCCAGGGGCAATCAGCCCCAGCATTTT; CDR3aa: CASSKLIASYGVGQGARGNQPQHF
abundance: -; d_gene: -; v_gene: TRBV5-1; j_gene: TRBJ2-3; CDR3nt: TGCGCCAGCAGCTTGGATGAAAAACCCACAGATACGCAGTATTTT; CDR3aa: CASSLDEKPTDTQYF
abundance: -; d_gene: TRBD1; v_gene: TRBV18; j_gene: TRBJ2-5; CDR3nt: TGTGCCAGCTCGCCGCCGGGACAGGGTATGAAGACCCAGTACTTC; CDR3aa: CASSPPGQGMKTQYF
abundance: many; d_gene: TRBD1; v_gene: TRBV20-1; j_gene: TRBJ2-7; CDR3nt: TGCAGTGCTAGCAGGGACAGAGAATACGAGCAGTACTTC; CDR3aa: CSASRDREYEQYF
abundance: many; d_gene: -; v_gene: TRBV6-6; j_gene: TRBJ1-2; CDR3nt: TGTGCCAGCAGTCCCCGGGACACTTATAACTATGGCTACACCTTC; CDR3aa: CASSPRDTYNYGYTF